Listed below are T cell receptor beta chains from one sample, sequenced in a study of cytomegalovirus exposure and HLA in healthy donors. The protocol was immunoSEQ multiplex PCR, while the TCRdb copy is restricted to in-frame clones and leaves out a portion. The sample has more than 150,000 clones, about 88% seen once. The material sequenced was PBMCs. The origin of the receptors is a girl less than two years old in good health and CMV-seronegative. Each CDR3 is given with its conserved first and last residue. A D gene is named only where the DNA matches it firmly.

D	V	J	CDR3	DNA
TRBD2	TRBV9	TRBJ2-5	CASSGGGAQETQYF	TGTGCCAGCAGCGGCGGGGGGGCCCAAGAGACCCAGTACTTC
NA	TRBV15	TRBJ2-7	CATSRVEASYEQYF	TGTGCCACCAGCAGAGTCGAAGCTTCCTACGAGCAGTACTTC
NA	TRBV11-3	TRBJ1-1	CASSHRTYFGYTEAFF	TGTGCCAGCAGCCACCGGACATACTTCGGGTACACTGAAGCTTTCTTT
NA	TRBV5-1	TRBJ1-2	CASSLGTAENYGYTF	TGCGCCAGCAGCTTGGGAACAGCAGAAAACTATGGCTACACCTTC
NA	TRBV30	TRBJ1-1	CAWLSYADTEAFF	TGTGCCTGGTTGTCTTACGCGGACACTGAAGCTTTCTTT
NA	TRBV13	TRBJ1-3	CASSLVSNTIYF	TGTGCCAGCAGCTTAGTATCAAACACCATATATTTT
NA	TRBV5-1	TRBJ2-5	CASSFTGVRETQYF	TGCGCCAGCAGCTTTACGGGGGTAAGAGAGACCCAGTACTTC
NA	TRBV4-1	TRBJ1-4	CASSQHEYNEKLFF	TGCGCCAGCAGCCAACACGAGTATAATGAAAAACTGTTTTTT
TRBD1	TRBV27	TRBJ2-7	CASSSTGGSYEQYF	TGTGCCAGCAGTTCGACAGGGGGCTCCTACGAGCAGTACTTC
TRBD2	TRBV9	TRBJ2-5	CASSVSGRTPQETQYF	TGTGCCAGCAGCGTTAGCGGGAGGACCCCCCAAGAGACCCAGTACTTC
NA	TRBV5-1	TRBJ2-6	CASSFEQHSGANVLTF	TGCGCCAGCAGCTTTGAACAGCACTCTGGGGCCAACGTCCTGACTTTC
TRBD1	TRBV18	TRBJ2-3	CASSPNRGTDTQYF	TGTGCCAGCTCACCAAACAGGGGGACAGATACGCAGTATTTT
TRBD2	TRBV19	TRBJ2-1	CASSGRASYNEQFF	TGTGCCAGTAGCGGGAGGGCTTCCTACAATGAGCAGTTCTTC
TRBD1	TRBV4-3	TRBJ2-7	CASSQDQVVGQGVEQYF	TGCGCCAGCAGCCAAGATCAGGTCGTCGGACAGGGGGTCGAGCAGTACTTC
NA	TRBV7-9	TRBJ1-1	CSSRPTANTEAFF	TGTTCCAGCAGACCGACAGCGAACACTGAAGCTTTCTTT